Listed here are 22 T cell receptor beta chains from one sample, sequenced in a study of cytomegalovirus exposure and HLA in healthy donors. The PCR had 60 Vbeta and 13 Jbeta primers. Sequencing used immunoSEQ multiplex PCR; TCRdb keeps in-frame clones, though not all of them. Of approximately 240,000 clones listed, 80% to 90% are singletons. The specimen sequenced was PBMCs. The receptors stem from a woman between 18 and 30 years old in good health and CMV-seronegative.

This chain uses TRBV18 with TRBJ1-2; D uncertain. Trimming pared 2 bases from V and 4 bases from J, leaving 17 bases between. The CDR3 has 16 residues. The germline V gene has CDR1 KGHSH and CDR2 LQKENI. CDR3 sequence (DNA): TGTGCCAGCTCACCAATGAATATGGCAGGCATCTATGGCTACACCTTC. Its translation is CASSPMNMAGIYGYTF.

The chain joins TRBV28 to TRBJ2-7; tentatively, D is TRBD1 (7 bases). From germline, CDR1 is MDHEN and CDR2 SYDVKM. The V end lost 7 bases, the J end lost 3 bases, and 13 bases lay between the germline ends. The CDR3 runs to 13 residues. The CDR3 spells CASTVRGDYEQYF. In DNA form, the CDR3 reads TGTGCCAGCACCGTCAGGGGGGACTACGAGCAGTACTTC.

The rearrangement links TRBV18 to TRBJ2-1; the match to TRBD2 covers 12 bases. This CDR3 is built from 20 residues. Germline V CDR1 and CDR2: KGHSH, LQKENI. Trimming removed 2 bases from V and 2 bases from J; junction bases left unmatched: 13. CDR3 sequence (DNA): TGTGCCAGCTCACCAACGCAGGTACTAGCGGGGGGCCAAACCTACAATGAGCAGTTCTTC. Its translation is CASSPTQVLAGGQTYNEQFF.

The V call is TRBV23-1, the J call TRBJ2-7; D remains ambiguous. TRBV23-1 has ORF status, its function being uncertain. V was shortened by 9 bases and J by 6 bases, with 15 bases between the two germline ends. The CDR3 loop spans 12 amino acids. In DNA, the CDR3 is TGCGCCAGTTTGATCCGGGTTGGCGAGCAGTACTTC. Amino acid sequence: CASLIRVGEQYF.

This clone turned up a few times. The junction departs from germline at one end; a sequencing error may be responsible. Written as DNA, the CDR3 is TGTGCCATCAGTGAGAGGGGGGGCGCAAGTGCAGATGAGCAGTTCTTC. Protein: CAISERGGASADEQFF. V is TRBV6-1 and J is TRBJ2-1; possibly TRBD2 for D (7 bases). This CDR3 region has 16 residues. CDR1 and CDR2 (germline): MNHNS, SASEGT.

This clone came up once. The V and J genes are TRBV27 and TRBJ2-7, with 8 positions matching TRBD1. V dropped 9 bases and J dropped 1; count of bases not matched to a gene: 8. Looked up from germline, CDR1 is MNHEY and CDR2 is SMNVEV (reference sequence). The CDR3 sequence is 14 residues long. The CDR3 coding sequence is TGTGCCAGTCGACAGGGGCCCTATTCCTACGAGCAGTACTTC. Encoded protein: CASRQGPYSYEQYF.

The chain uses TRBV7-9 and TRBJ1-1; D uncertain. The V end was cut by 5 bases, the J end by 4 bases, with 11 bases between. CDR1 is SEHNR and CDR2 is FQNEAQ in the germline V gene (reference sequence). CDR3 length equals 13 residues. CDR3 nucleotide sequence: TGTGCCAGCAGCAGCGACGGGGTCACTGAAGCTTTCTTT. Protein product: CASSSDGVTEAFF. The full variable domain, its missing parts supplied by reference TRBV7-9 and TRBJ1-1, is DTGVSQNPRHKITKRGQNVTFRCDPISEHNRLYWYRQTLGQGPEFLTYFQNEAQLEKSRLLSDRFSAERPKGSFSTLEIQRTEQGDSAMYLCASSSDGVTEAFFGQGTRLTVV.

This chain uses TRBV19 with TRBJ1-4, with 7 bases fitting TRBD1. The CDR3 extends over 15 amino acids. V shed 5 bases and J 14 bases; nucleotides not matched to a gene: 17. Germline V gene data show CDR1 as LNHDA and CDR2 as SQIVND (reference sequence). The CDR3 bases are TGTGCCAGTAGTGAGACGGGACAGCCCAGAAGTAAGCTGTTTTTT. Translating it yields CASSETGQPRSKLFF.

The CDR3 here is CASSYYSGRESETQYF. CDR3 nucleotides: TGTGCCAGCAGTTACTATAGCGGGAGGGAATCCGAGACCCAGTACTTC. The gene calls are TRBV6-5 and TRBJ2-5, with 11 bases fitting TRBD2. The CDR3 is 16 amino acids. The germline gives CDR1 MNHEY, CDR2 SVGAGI. Trimming at V came to 1 base and at J to 5 bases, leaving 6 bases not matched to a gene.

This chain uses TRBV5-5 with TRBJ2-1; TRBD2 agrees at 13 bases. V lost 4 bases, J lost 2 bases, and 6 bases stayed unmatched. The CDR3 is 17 amino acids. CDR1 is SGHKS and CDR2 is YYEKEE in the germline V gene (reference sequence). The CDR3 sequence is CASSRTSGSFPYNEQFF. CDR3 nucleotides: TGTGCCAGCAGCCGGACTAGCGGGAGTTTCCCCTACAATGAGCAGTTCTTC.

This rearrangement joins TRBV7-2 to TRBJ2-7, with 13 nucleotides matching TRBD2. Trimming at V came to 5 bases and at J to 6 bases, leaving 10 bases not matched to a gene. The CDR3 is made up of 16 amino acids. CDR1 is SGHTA, CDR2 FQGNSA, per germline. In DNA, the CDR3 is TGTGCCAGCAGCCCCTCCGGGACTAGCGGGGCCCCCGAGCAGTACTTC. Translating gives CASSPSGTSGAPEQYF.

V is TRBV11-2 and J is TRBJ1-5; 7 nucleotides agree with TRBD1. CDR1 and CDR2 (germline): SGHAT, FQNNGV. V lost 5 bases and J lost 0; bases outside the gene matches: 4. The CDR3 is made up of 15 amino acids. The CDR3 loop reads CASSAGQSSNQPQHF. CDR3 nucleotides: TGTGCCAGCAGCGCGGGACAGAGTAGCAATCAGCCCCAGCATTTT.

The chain combines TRBV11-2 with TRBJ1-2; D perhaps matches TRBD1 (5 bases). The germline V and J ends were trimmed by 6 bases and 6 bases, with 8 bases remaining between them. The V gene's germline CDR1 is SGHAT and CDR2 FQNNGV. The CDR3 extends over 11 amino acids. In DNA form, the CDR3 reads TGTGCCAGCAGGTCGGGGGATGGCTACACCTTC. It encodes CASRSGDGYTF.

This clone was detected a few times. The chain couples TRBV4-1 to TRBJ1-2; TRBD1 agrees at 12 bases. V was clipped by 5 bases and J by 6 bases; unmatched bases: 7. CDR1 is MGHRA and CDR2 is YSYEKL in the germline V gene. The CDR3 consists of 15 residues. This CDR3 reads CASSSPGQGANGYTF. CDR3 sequence (DNA): TGCGCCAGCAGCTCCCCGGGACAGGGGGCGAATGGCTACACCTTC.

Details on this clone: The same CDR3 arises from other DNA sequences in this sample as well. The CDR3 spells CASSLGQGAADTQYF. DNA of the CDR3: TGCGCCAGCAGCTTAGGACAGGGGGCAGCAGATACGCAGTATTTT. The chain is built from TRBV5-1 and TRBJ2-3; 11 bases are a match to TRBD1. Germline assignment: CDR1 SGHRS and CDR2 YFSETQ. V lost 2 bases, J lost 4 bases, and 3 bases stayed unmatched. The CDR3 loop spans 15 amino acids.

The chain links TRBV7-7 to TRBJ2-5; tentatively, D is TRBD2 (6 bases). The germline V gene encodes CDR1 SSHAT and CDR2 FNYEAQ (reference sequence). This CDR3 has 14 residues. V was shortened by 5 bases and J by 2 bases, with 12 bases between the two germline ends. CDR3 protein: CASSVVGSQETQYF. The CDR3 nucleotides read TGTGCCAGCAGCGTAGTCGGGAGTCAAGAGACCCAGTACTTC.

J is TRBJ2-2 and V is TRBV11-2; TRBD1 might be the D (6 bases). Germline V gene lookup returns CDR1 SGHAT and CDR2 FQNNGV. This CDR3 contains 17 residues. Trimming removed 1 base at V and 4 bases at J, with 16 bases between. The DNA for the CDR3 is TGTGCCAGCAGCTTAGCCCGAGGGGGTAGGCGCACCGGGGAGCTGTTTTTT. This gives the protein CASSLARGGRRTGELFF. The full variable domain, rest sourced from reference TRBV11-2 and TRBJ2-2, is EAGVAQSPRYKIIEKRQSVAFWCNPISGHATLYWYQQILGQGPKLLIQFQNNGVVDDSQLPKDRFSAERLKGVDSTLKIQPAKLEDSAVYLCASSLARGGRRTGELFFGEGSRLTVL.

The chain combines TRBV9 with TRBJ2-1; the D is unclear. The CDR3 covers 16 residues. CDR1 SGDLS and CDR2 YYNGEE come from the germline V gene. The V end lost 0 bases, the J end lost 3 bases, and 13 bases lay between the germline ends. CDR3 nucleotides: TGTGCCAGCAGCGTAGTGGTCGACATGAGCTACAATGAGCAGTTCTTC. It yields the protein CASSVVVDMSYNEQFF.

The chain employs TRBV6-5 and TRBJ2-7; tentative D call: TRBD2 (5 bases). In germline, CDR1 is MNHEY, CDR2 SVGAGI. Trimming stripped 6 bases from V and 3 bases from J, with 15 bases between. This CDR3 contains 14 residues. The CDR3 DNA sequence: TGTGCCAGCAGCAACGGGATTGTGGACTACGAGCAGTACTTC. Translating it yields CASSNGIVDYEQYF.

Note on this clone: One junction end disagrees with the germline gene, perhaps due to a read error. The gene calls are TRBV7-9 and TRBJ1-5; possible D gene TRBD1, 6 bases. Germline V lookup: CDR1 SEHNR, CDR2 FQNEAQ (reference sequence). This CDR3 has 11 amino acids. Here the CDR3 DNA reads TGTTCCAGCAGCTTAGGACAGCACCAGCATTTT. It translates to CSSSLGQHQHF.

The chain carries TRBV7-8 and TRBJ1-4; perhaps TRBD1 as D (6 bases). The CDR3 extends over 14 amino acids. From germline, CDR1 is SGHVS and CDR2 FQNEAQ. V lost 1 base to trimming and J lost 8 bases, with 11 bases between them. The CDR3 DNA sequence: TGTGCCAGCAGCTTAGTAACAGGGAGCGAAAAACTGTTTTTT. Amino acid sequence: CASSLVTGSEKLFF.

CDR3 in DNA: TGTGCCAGCACCGAGTATTGGACAGGGGTCCTCCACTTT. It yields the protein CASTEYWTGVLHF. V and J are TRBV6-5 and TRBJ1-6; TRBD1 aligns across 9 bases. The CDR3 consists of 13 residues. V dropped 7 bases and J dropped 15; count of bases not matched to a gene: 10. The V gene's germline CDR1 is MNHEY and CDR2 SVGAGI.